One and the same sample provided the 15 T cell receptor beta chains below, sequenced in a study of blood T cell repertoires in COVID-19. The data were produced by immunoSEQ multiplex PCR, yet TCRdb's version contains in-frame clones alone and is incomplete. The table lists some 89,000 clones, roughly three quarters of them singletons. The material sequenced was peripheral blood. These receptors came from a man in his 70s with acute or convalescent COVID-19.

V is TRBV20-1 and J is TRBJ1-5; D uncertain. The V end was cut by 6 bases, the J end by 6 bases, with 3 bases between. Germline V gives CDR1 DFQATT, CDR2 SNEGSKA (reference sequence). The CDR3 consists of 9 residues. The CDR3 nucleotides are TGCAGTGCCGGTCAGCCCCAGCATTTT. Its protein is CSAGQPQHF.

The chain employs TRBV2 and TRBJ2-7; 10 positions agree with TRBD1. After removal of 10 bases from V and 1 base from J, the junction contained 7 bases not matched to a gene. This CDR3 has 14 residues. Germline lookup yields CDR1 SNHLY and CDR2 FYNNEI. The CDR3 DNA reads TGTGCCACGGACAGGGGGTTTCTTTCCTACGAGCAGTACTTC. It codes for CATDRGFLSYEQYF.

The J gene is TRBJ1-5, the V gene TRBV28; 7 bases line up with TRBD1. The length of the CDR3 is 12 residues. Germline values: CDR1 MDHEN, CDR2 SYDVKM. V lost 6 bases to trimming and J lost 5 bases; unmatched junction nucleotides: 1. CDR3 DNA sequence: TGTGCCAGCAGGACAGGGCATCAGCCCCAGCATTTT. Its translation: CASRTGHQPQHF.

The V gene is TRBV18, the J gene TRBJ2-1, with TRBD2 matching 8 bases. Germline assignment: CDR1 KGHSH and CDR2 LQKENI. The CDR3 length is 15 residues. Trimming cost V 8 bases and J 2 bases; bases outside gene matches: 8. The CDR3 spells CASDPSGGAYNEQFF. DNA for the CDR3: TGTGCCAGCGACCCAAGCGGGGGCGCCTACAATGAGCAGTTCTTC.

This clone was counted a few times. The chain carries TRBV28 and TRBJ1-2; D is perhaps TRBD1 (6 bases). The length of the CDR3 is 17 residues. Germline V lookup: CDR1 MDHEN, CDR2 SYDVKM. Trimming removed 7 bases at V and 8 bases at J, with 29 bases between. For the CDR3, the DNA is TGTGCCAGCACCAAACAGACAGGAAGGGGCCCGACGAGCGGCTACACCTTC. Translation gives CASTKQTGRGPTSGYTF.

The chain carries TRBV11-2 and TRBJ2-5; the D gene is possibly TRBD2 (5 bases). Deletions cut 5 bases from V and 5 bases from J, with 18 bases between. The CDR3 contains 15 residues. Looked up from germline, CDR1 is SGHAT and CDR2 is FQNNGV. CDR3 bases: TGTGCCAGCAGCCCCAGCACTTTCCCGGGGGAGACCCAGTACTTC. It encodes CASSPSTFPGETQYF. Based on the CDR3 plus reference TRBV11-2 and TRBJ2-5, the full variable domain is EAGVAQSPRYKIIEKRQSVAFWCNPISGHATLYWYQQILGQGPKLLIQFQNNGVVDDSQLPKDRFSAERLKGVDSTLKIQPAKLEDSAVYLCASSPSTFPGETQYFGPGTRLLVL.

The genes are TRBV19 and TRBJ2-3; D perhaps matches TRBD2 (6 bases). The germline V gene encodes CDR1 LNHDA and CDR2 SQIVND (reference sequence). The V gene lost 3 bases and the J gene lost 0 bases, with 10 bases spanning the gap. The CDR3 runs to 15 residues. CDR3 coding DNA: TGTGCCAGTAGTATGGGTAGCGGTAGCACAGATACGCAGTATTTT. It specifies CASSMGSGSTDTQYF. Variable domain in full (rest from reference TRBV19 and TRBJ2-3): DGGITQSPKYLFRKEGQNVTLSCEQNLNHDAMYWYRQDPGQGLRLIYYSQIVNDFQKGDIAEGYSVSREKKESFPLTVTSAQKNPTAFYLCASSMGSGSTDTQYFGPGTRLTVL.

The chain employs TRBV29-1 and TRBJ2-4; TRBD1 matches at 8 bases. V lost 7 bases to trimming and J lost 7 bases; unmatched junction nucleotides: 6. CDR3 length equals 12 residues. Per the germline V gene, CDR1 is SQVTM and CDR2 is ANQGSEA. DNA of the CDR3: TGCAGCGGGACAGGGTGGGGGAACATTCAGTACTTC. Protein product: CSGTGWGNIQYF.

V is TRBV2 and J is TRBJ2-1; possibly TRBD1 for D (5 bases). Germline assignment: CDR1 SNHLY and CDR2 FYNNEI. The V end was cut by 3 bases, the J end by 8 bases, with 11 bases between. The CDR3 runs to 13 residues. CDR3 region: CASSEQGKDEQFF. Written as DNA, the CDR3 is TGTGCCAGCAGTGAGCAGGGTAAGGATGAGCAGTTCTTC.

This rearrangement joins TRBV28 to TRBJ1-1; no clear D. Germline values: CDR1 MDHEN, CDR2 SYDVKM. This CDR3 is 15 amino acids long. Deletions cut 2 bases from V and 1 base from J, with 11 bases between. CDR3 nucleotides: TGTGCCAGCAGTTTAGACACCTATCAGAACACTGAAGCTTTCTTT. Translating it yields CASSLDTYQNTEAFF.

The chain links TRBV2 to TRBJ1-5; D is ambiguous. Germline CDR1 reads SNHLY; CDR2 reads FYNNEI. Trimming took off 1 base at V and 7 bases at J, with 8 bases between the two ends. The CDR3 covers 13 residues. CDR3 in amino acids: CASSEGRGQPQHF. The CDR3 DNA reads as TGTGCCAGCAGTGAAGGGCGGGGACAGCCCCAGCATTTT. Full variable domain (rest looked up from reference TRBV2 and TRBJ1-5): EPEVTQTPSHQVTQMGQEVILRCVPISNHLYFYWYRQILGQKVEFLVSFYNNEISEKSEIFDDQFSVERPDGSNFTLKIRSTKLEDSAMYFCASSEGRGQPQHFGDGTRLSIL.

CDR3 sequence: CASSLARGPQHF. CDR3 DNA sequence: TGTGCCAGCAGTTTAGCGCGAGGTCCCCAGCATTTT. The gene calls are TRBV12-3 or TRBV12-4 and TRBJ1-5; the D is unclear. This CDR3 comprises 12 residues. V was shortened by 0 bases and J by 10 bases, with 7 bases between the two germline ends.

The chain links TRBV18 to TRBJ2-1, with D perhaps matching TRBD1 (5 bases). This CDR3 is 12 amino acids long. The ends were cut back, 6 bases at V and 5 bases at J, with 8 bases in the middle. The V gene's germline CDR1 is KGHSH and CDR2 LQKENI. CDR3 sequence reads: CASSDTNNEQFF. The CDR3 coding sequence is TGTGCCAGCTCGGACACCAACAATGAGCAGTTCTTC.

This chain joins TRBV4-1 and TRBJ1-2; 8 positions match TRBD1. The CDR3 runs to 19 residues. V was pared by 1 base and J by 2 bases, with 15 bases of the junction left unmatched. Germline V CDR1 and CDR2: MGHRA, YSYEKL. As DNA, the CDR3 is TGCGCCAGCAGCCAAGTATACGGGACAGGTGATCTACTAAACTATGGCTACACCTTC. Amino acid sequence: CASSQVYGTGDLLNYGYTF.

V gene TRBV3-1 (or the pseudogene TRBV3-2) combines with J gene TRBJ1-2, with 12 bases that match TRBD1. The V gene's germline CDR1 is LGHDT and CDR2 YNNKEL (reference sequence). The CDR3 spans 16 residues. J was trimmed by 4 bases and V by 2 bases; bases with no gene match: 5. CDR3 coding DNA: TGTGCCAGCAGCCAACGCGGGACAGGGGGCACCTATGGCTACACCTTC. This encodes CASSQRGTGGTYGYTF.